The subject of this entry is one TCR beta chain. The data are from a study of blood T cell repertoires in COVID-19. Study-wide context: Samples taken during acute and convalescent COVID-19 were collected in the United States, Italy and Spain. T cells, B-cell-depleted T cells, or PBMCs provided the cDNA or gDNA that served as material.

Original data processing: Quantification of nucleated cells was approximated via reference gene primer amplification. TCRdb's copy holds only in-frame clones and misses some; the assay was immunoSEQ multiplex PCR. D and trimming were read from the DNA, whereas the V and J calls and clone size are those reported in that table. The table includes some 130,000 clones, about 91% detected once. This CDR3 is 13 amino acids long. The V end was cut by 2 bases, the J end by 3 bases, with 7 bases between. Germline V lookup: CDR1 KGHSH, CDR2 LQKENI. The material sequenced was peripheral blood. The TCR sequence derives from a man aged 45-65 years with acute or convalescent COVID-19. The chain is built from TRBV18 and TRBJ1-2, with unresolved D. This CDR3 reads CASSPTRDYGYTF. Written as DNA, the CDR3 is TGTGCCAGCTCACCAACTAGGGACTATGGCTACACCTTC.